The 28 T cell receptor beta chains listed next were all sequenced from one sample in a study of cytomegalovirus exposure and HLA in healthy donors. Primers: 60 Vbeta forward and 13 Jbeta reverse. Sequencing used immunoSEQ multiplex PCR; TCRdb keeps in-frame clones, though not all of them. Among about 130,000 clones, around 74% were seen once, and the ten largest hold roughly 4.5%. The sequenced sample was PBMCs. These receptors came from a man aged 18 to 29 in good health and CMV-seropositive.

This clone was detected a few times. The junction does not match germline at one end; this may be a read error. The rearrangement links TRBV5-4 to TRBJ2-3; no clear D. Germline lookup yields CDR1 SGHNT and CDR2 YYREEE (reference sequence). This CDR3 region has 14 residues. The CDR3 sequence is CASGLATRTDTQYF. CDR3 in DNA: TGTGCCAGCGGCTTAGCTACTCGCACAGATACGCAGTATTTT.

This sequence joins TRBV5-4 and TRBJ1-2; 7 bases map to TRBD1. Trimming at V came to 0 bases and at J to 1 base, leaving 9 bases not matched to a gene. Per the germline V gene, CDR1 is SGHNT and CDR2 is YYREEE (reference sequence). This CDR3 is 17 amino acids long. CDR3 sequence reads: CASSLGPLAGGNYGYTF. CDR3 nucleotides: TGTGCCAGCAGCTTGGGTCCCCTGGCAGGGGGTAACTATGGCTACACCTTC.

This clone was seen just once. The gene calls are TRBV10-3 and TRBJ1-3; possible D gene TRBD1, 5 bases. Germline V CDR1 and CDR2: ENHRY, SYGVKD. This CDR3 has 16 amino acids. The V end was cut by 6 bases, the J end by 0 bases, with 15 bases between. CDR3 in amino acids: CAIRDTTVPSGNTIYF. The CDR3 coding sequence is TGTGCCATCAGGGACACCACAGTACCCTCTGGAAACACCATATATTTT.

J is TRBJ2-5 and V is TRBV5-6, with D hard to call. Looked up from germline, CDR1 is SGHDT and CDR2 is YYEEEE. V was shortened by 5 bases and J by 5 bases, with 10 bases between the two germline ends. The CDR3 is made up of 12 amino acids. CDR3 DNA sequence: TGTGCCAGCAGTTTTTCTAGGGAGACCCAGTACTTC. As protein: CASSFSRETQYF.

The chain couples TRBV9 to TRBJ2-7; 7 nucleotides align to TRBD2. The CDR3 runs to 14 residues. Per germline, CDR1 SGDLS and CDR2 YYNGEE. Unmatched junction bases numbered 5, after V lost 1 base and J lost 4 bases. CDR3 amino acids: CASSVQRDPYEQYF. The CDR3 region has the DNA TGTGCCAGCAGCGTACAGCGGGATCCATACGAGCAGTACTTC.

The chain links TRBV28 to TRBJ2-7; 10 bases align to TRBD2. CDR1 and CDR2 from the germline V gene are MDHEN and SYDVKM. Trimming at V came to 5 bases and at J to 2 bases, leaving 6 bases not matched to a gene. The CDR3 is 15 residues long. The CDR3 loop reads CASSTPGLAAYEQYF. The CDR3 nucleotides are TGTGCCAGCAGTACCCCTGGACTAGCGGCCTACGAGCAGTACTTC. Full variable domain (missing parts from reference TRBV28 and TRBJ2-7): DVKVTQSSRYLVKRTGEKVFLECVQDMDHENMFWYRQDPGLGLRLIYFSYDVKMKEKGDIPEGYSVSREKKERFSLILESASTNQTSMYLCASSTPGLAAYEQYFGPGTRLTVT.

The rearrangement links TRBV9 to TRBJ2-7; 9 nucleotides match TRBD2. Unmatched junction bases numbered 2, after V lost 4 bases and J lost 3 bases. There are 13 residues in the CDR3. Germline values: CDR1 SGDLS, CDR2 YYNGEE. CDR3 in amino acids: CASSTAGGYEQYF. Here the CDR3 DNA reads TGTGCCAGCAGCACAGCGGGGGGCTACGAGCAGTACTTC.

The chain is built from TRBV27 and TRBJ2-3, with D possibly TRBD1 on 6 matching bases. This CDR3 spans 14 amino acids. With 10 bases removed from V and 3 bases from J, the gap between germline ends came to 17 bases. Germline V gene lookup returns CDR1 MNHEY and CDR2 SMNVEV (reference sequence). As DNA, the CDR3 is TGTGCCACCTGGACAGTAAGAGGAACAGATACGCAGTATTTT. Protein sequence: CATWTVRGTDTQYF.

The CDR3 DNA sequence: TGTGCCACCAGCAGAGGCCGGGAGACCCAGTACTTC. Encoded protein: CATSRGRETQYF. The chain links TRBV15 to TRBJ2-5; D unclear. Germline V gene lookup returns CDR1 LNHNV and CDR2 YYDKDF (reference sequence). Between the trimmed V and J ends, which lost 1 base and 5 bases, there was a span of 5 bases. This CDR3 spans 12 amino acids.

The chain recombines TRBV29-1 with TRBJ1-1; 9 bases line up with TRBD1. Germline assignment: CDR1 SQVTM and CDR2 ANQGSEA. The J segment lost 3 bases and the V segment lost 5 bases, leaving 10 bases of the junction unmatched. The CDR3 totals 15 residues. The CDR3 bases are TGCAGCGTTCGGACTAAGGACAGGGGTGACACTGAAGCTTTCTTT. Translated: CSVRTKDRGDTEAFF.

The chain links TRBV15 to TRBJ1-1; perhaps TRBD1 as D (6 bases). V was trimmed by 2 bases and J by 0 bases, leaving 10 bases between them. The CDR3 contains 15 residues. Germline lookup yields CDR1 LNHNV and CDR2 YYDKDF (reference sequence). The CDR3 DNA reads TGTGCCACCAGCAGATGGACAGCCTTGAACACTGAAGCTTTCTTT. Translating it yields CATSRWTALNTEAFF.

This chain connects TRBV11-3 to TRBJ2-7; 8 bases line up with TRBD1. Trimming cost V 4 bases and J 2 bases; bases outside gene matches: 4. The CDR3 contains 14 residues. Per the germline V gene, CDR1 is SGHNT and CDR2 is YENEEA. The CDR3 here is CASSSGTGPYEQYF. The CDR3 coding sequence is TGTGCCAGCAGCTCGGGGACAGGCCCCTACGAGCAGTACTTC.

The chain couples TRBV11-2 to TRBJ1-2, with unresolved D. Trimming removed 4 bases at V and 8 bases at J, with 20 bases between. This CDR3 has 15 amino acids. The germline V gene has CDR1 SGHAT and CDR2 FQNNGV. In DNA, the CDR3 is TGTGCCAGCAGCTCGGTAAGACACATCCTTAGAGGCTACACCTTC. It encodes CASSSVRHILRGYTF.

The rearrangement uses TRBV4-2 and TRBJ1-2; 8 nucleotides align to TRBD1. CDR3 length equals 14 residues. Trimming at V came to 3 bases and at J to 5 bases, leaving 5 bases not matched to a gene. Germline values: CDR1 LGHNA, CDR2 YNFKEQ. CDR3 DNA sequence: TGTGCCAGCAGCCAGGAAACAGGGGGTTATGGCTACACCTTC. Translated: CASSQETGGYGYTF.

The rearrangement uses TRBV27 and TRBJ2-4; D unresolved. The CDR3 extends over 13 amino acids. CDR1 is MNHEY, CDR2 SMNVEV, per germline (reference sequence). The V and J ends lost 6 bases and 0 bases respectively, with 6 bases between them. CDR3 bases: TGTGCCAGCAGCCTCCCAGCCAAAAACATTCAGTACTTC. This encodes CASSLPAKNIQYF.

This clone was seen a few times. This chain connects TRBV12-5 to TRBJ1-1; TRBD1 agrees at 11 bases. The CDR3 totals 14 residues. CDR1 is LGHNT, CDR2 FRNRAP, per germline. V was clipped by 8 bases and J by 8 bases; unmatched bases: 10. The DNA for the CDR3 is TGTGCTAGTCGCCCCGGGACAGGGGGTCGGGAAGCTTTCTTT. Translating gives CASRPGTGGREAFF.

The chain couples TRBV14 to TRBJ2-7; 9 bases line up with TRBD1. Losses at the gene ends were 1 base for V and 0 bases for J; bases not matched to a gene: 4. The V gene's germline CDR1 is SGHDN and CDR2 FVKESK. The CDR3 is 16 amino acids. CDR3 sequence (DNA): TGTGCCAGCAGCCAAGGGGGGACAGGGCTCTCCTACGAGCAGTACTTC. Amino acids: CASSQGGTGLSYEQYF.

V gene TRBV7-8 combines with J gene TRBJ2-1; 7 positions agree with TRBD1. With V trimmed by 5 bases and J by 1 base, 8 bases remained unmatched. The CDR3 spans 16 residues. Germline V gene data show CDR1 as SGHVS and CDR2 as FQNEAQ. CDR3 coding DNA: TGTGCCAGCAGCCGCCACAGGGGCTTTTCCTACAATGAGCAGTTCTTC. Translation: CASSRHRGFSYNEQFF.

This rearrangement joins TRBV5-4 to TRBJ2-7; D might be TRBD2 (5 bases). Per germline, CDR1 SGHNT and CDR2 YYREEE (reference sequence). Trimming shortened V by 4 bases and J by 2 bases, and 16 bases separated the two germline ends. The CDR3 contains 15 residues. This chain's CDR3 is CASSGSIGVPYEQYF. The CDR3, as DNA: TGTGCCAGCAGCGGATCTATCGGGGTTCCCTACGAGCAGTACTTC.

This chain's CDR3 is CASSPLDAGSYEQYF. In DNA form, the CDR3 reads TGTGCCAGTAGTCCCTTGGATGCGGGATCCTACGAGCAGTACTTC. V is TRBV19 and J is TRBJ2-7; a possible D gene is TRBD2 (6 bases). The CDR3 totals 15 residues. Germline assignment: CDR1 LNHDA and CDR2 SQIVND (reference sequence). Trimming pared 5 bases from V and 1 base from J, leaving 15 bases between.

The chain links TRBV25-1 to TRBJ1-4; 8 nucleotides agree with TRBD1. The V segment lost 5 bases and the J segment 2 bases; nucleotides outside the gene matches: 4. From germline, CDR1 is MGHDK and CDR2 SYGVNS. CDR3 length: 15 amino acids. The CDR3 nucleotides read TGTGCCAGCAGTCAAACAGGGGGGACTAATGAAAAACTGTTTTTT. Residues: CASSQTGGTNEKLFF.

The chain joins TRBV4-2 to TRBJ1-1; D remains unclear. The V end was cut by 3 bases, the J end by 1 base, with 6 bases between. CDR1 is LGHNA, CDR2 YNFKEQ, per germline. This CDR3 has 13 residues. The CDR3 coding sequence is TGTGCCAGCAGCCACACTAGGAACACTGAAGCTTTCTTT. This codes for CASSHTRNTEAFF.

V gene TRBV5-1 combines with J gene TRBJ1-1; D perhaps matches TRBD1 (6 bases). The V end lost 0 bases, the J end lost 4 bases, and 10 bases lay between the germline ends. Germline V gives CDR1 SGHRS, CDR2 YFSETQ. This CDR3 has 14 residues. This CDR3 is CASSLVRGRTEAFF. The CDR3 DNA is TGCGCCAGCAGCTTGGTCAGGGGCCGCACTGAAGCTTTCTTT.

This clone has more than one count but fewer than ten. V usage is TRBV7-9 and J usage is TRBJ1-2; TRBD1 might be the D (6 bases). CDR1 is SEHNR, CDR2 FQNEAQ, per germline (reference sequence). The V gene lost 3 bases and the J gene lost 7 bases, with 15 bases spanning the gap. The CDR3 is 14 amino acids. The DNA for the CDR3 is TGTGCCAGCAGCTTGGACAGATTTAGCTTTGGCTACACCTTC. Translating gives CASSLDRFSFGYTF. Full variable domain (missing parts from reference TRBV7-9 and TRBJ1-2): DTGVSQNPRHKITKRGQNVTFRCDPISEHNRLYWYRQTLGQGPEFLTYFQNEAQLEKSRLLSDRFSAERPKGSFSTLEIQRTEQGDSAMYLCASSLDRFSFGYTFGSGTRLTVV.

This clone was observed a handful of times. The V gene is TRBV6-6, the J gene TRBJ1-6; D unresolved. The germline gives CDR1 MNHNY, CDR2 SVGAGI (reference sequence). Trimming removed 7 bases from V and 8 bases from J, with 15 bases in between. The CDR3 has 14 amino acids. CDR3 in DNA: TGTGCCAGCACCTCCGCAGGTTGGGATTCACCCCTCCACTTT. Translated, it gives CASTSAGWDSPLHF.

The chain uses TRBV10-2 and TRBJ2-2; TRBD1 matches 8 bases. V gave up 7 bases and J gave up 4 bases; unmatched junction bases: 8. Per the germline V gene, CDR1 is WSHSY and CDR2 is SAAADI. There are 15 residues in the CDR3. The CDR3: CASIFDRGVTGELFF. CDR3 DNA sequence: TGCGCCAGCATTTTCGACAGGGGTGTCACCGGGGAGCTGTTTTTT.

The rearrangement uses TRBV6-1 and TRBJ1-5, with unresolved D. In germline, CDR1 is MNHNS, CDR2 SASEGT. Trimming pared 3 bases from V and 10 bases from J, leaving 7 bases between. This CDR3 region has 11 residues. This CDR3 is CASSDLPPQHF. For the CDR3, the DNA is TGTGCCAGCAGTGACCTTCCCCCCCAGCATTTT.

The CDR3 bases are TGTGCCAGCAGTTACACCACGCAGGTCTCCTACGAGCAGTACTTC. The encoded protein is CASSYTTQVSYEQYF. This chain uses TRBV6-5 with TRBJ2-7; D not resolved. CDR3 length equals 15 residues. From germline, CDR1 is MNHEY and CDR2 SVGAGI. V was clipped by 2 bases and J by 0 bases, with 11 bases between them.